One and the same sample provided the 31 T cell receptor beta chains below, sequenced in a study of OX40 agonist ivuxolimab in advanced cancers. Clones were read by immunoSEQ multiplex PCR, and TCRdb kept only the in-frame ones, dropping some. The sample contains roughly 60,000 clones, about nine tenths of which appear only once. The source material was CD4+ or CD8+ T cells sorted from blood, sampled in a trial of the OX40 agonist ivuxolimab. All receptors derive from an adult with an advanced solid tumor such as melanoma, head and neck, liver or kidney cancer.

The chain has TRBV9 and TRBJ1-1; the D gene is possibly TRBD1 (5 bases). The ends were cut back, 3 bases at V and 5 bases at J, with 14 bases in the middle. The CDR3 has 14 residues. CDR1 SGDLS and CDR2 YYNGEE come from the germline V gene. CDR3 loop: CASSEGGGKTEAFF. The CDR3 coding sequence is TGTGCCAGCAGCGAGGGCGGGGGTAAGACTGAAGCTTTCTTT.

The genes are TRBV30 and TRBJ2-3, with 7 bases aligning to TRBD2. J gave up 2 bases and V 4 bases, and 3 bases lay outside the gene matches. Germline V gene lookup returns CDR1 GTSNPN and CDR2 SVGIG (reference sequence). This CDR3 region has 13 residues. CDR3 in amino acids: CAWTSGYTDTQYF. DNA of the CDR3: TGTGCCTGGACTAGCGGATACACAGATACGCAGTATTTT.

This chain joins TRBV28 and TRBJ1-2; tentatively, D is TRBD1 (6 bases). In germline, CDR1 is MDHEN, CDR2 SYDVKM. The CDR3 length is 16 residues. V was shortened by 3 bases and J by 7 bases, with 21 bases between the two germline ends. CDR3 coding DNA: TGTGCCAGCAGTTTTGGGGGGGCGGATTTACGACCTGGCTACACCTTC. Translation: CASSFGGADLRPGYTF.

The chain carries TRBV7-2 and TRBJ2-3; the D is unclear. V gave up 1 base and J gave up 6 bases, with 8 bases separating them. From germline, CDR1 is SGHTA and CDR2 FQGNSA. The CDR3 sequence is 13 residues long. The CDR3 DNA reads as TGTGCCAGCAGCTTAGTTCTTAAGGATACGCAGTATTTT. Protein product: CASSLVLKDTQYF.

The rearrangement uses TRBV6-5 and TRBJ2-7; TRBD2 matches at 8 bases. The CDR3 spans 15 residues. Germline CDR1 reads MNHEY; CDR2 reads SVGAGI. Losses at the gene ends were 6 bases for V and 3 bases for J; bases not matched to a gene: 10. The CDR3 here is CASRVGVSGVYEQYF. CDR3 in DNA: TGTGCCAGCAGGGTCGGTGTTAGCGGGGTCTACGAGCAGTACTTC.

The CDR3 spells CASSLVGLVHNEQFF. CDR3 bases: TGTGCCAGCAGCTTGGTGGGACTAGTACACAATGAGCAGTTCTTC. The V and J genes are TRBV5-6 and TRBJ2-1, with TRBD2 matching 8 bases. The germline gives CDR1 SGHDT, CDR2 YYEEEE. CDR3 length: 15 residues. J was trimmed by 5 bases and V by 0 bases; bases with no gene match: 4.

The rearrangement joins TRBV2 to TRBJ1-2, with 9 bases identical to TRBD1. The junction had 8 bases not matched to a gene; V was cut back by 6 bases and J by 9 bases. This CDR3 is 13 amino acids long. CDR1 and CDR2 (germline): SNHLY, FYNNEI. CDR3 amino acids: CASRLTGGASYTF. Written as DNA, the CDR3 is TGTGCCAGCAGGTTAACAGGGGGCGCTAGCTACACCTTC.

The V and J genes are TRBV21-1 and TRBJ2-1; the listed D gene, TRBD1, was not tested against the DNA. TRBV21-1 constitutes a pseudogene. The CDR3 sequence is 16 residues long. The chain's CDR3 is CASSTEGAGRKNEQFF. In nucleotides, the CDR3 is TGTGCCAGCAGCACGGAGGGGGCAGGGCGGAAGAATGAGCAGTTCTTC.

CDR3 nucleotides: TGCAGCGTTGTGGGGGACGTGAACACTGAAGCTTTCTTT. It specifies CSVVGDVNTEAFF. The gene calls are TRBV29-1 and TRBJ1-1, with D tentatively TRBD1 (5 bases). This CDR3 has 13 residues. The V end was cut by 4 bases, the J end by 0 bases, with 9 bases between. Germline-derived CDR1 and CDR2 are SQVTM and ANQGSEA.

The J gene is TRBJ2-5, the V gene TRBV28; D unclear. CDR1 and CDR2 from the germline V gene are MDHEN and SYDVKM. The CDR3 runs to 16 residues. The ends were cut back, 3 bases at V and 5 bases at J, with 19 bases in the middle. CDR3 protein: CASSFPPEAPLETQYF. The CDR3 nucleotides read TGTGCCAGCAGTTTCCCTCCAGAGGCCCCATTGGAGACCCAGTACTTC. The entire variable domain, with the rest obtained from reference TRBV28 and TRBJ2-5, is as follows: DVKVTQSSRYLVKRTGEKVFLECVQDMDHENMFWYRQDPGLGLRLIYFSYDVKMKEKGDIPEGYSVSREKKERFSLILESASTNQTSMYLCASSFPPEAPLETQYFGPGTRLLVL.

The chain combines TRBV9 with TRBJ1-2, with D unresolved. The CDR3 consists of 13 residues. The germline V gene has CDR1 SGDLS and CDR2 YYNGEE. Trimming shortened V by 6 bases and J by 3 bases, and 12 bases separated the two germline ends. For the CDR3, the DNA is TGTGCCAGCAAGGGCCCCTTGGACTATGGCTACACCTTC. Its translation is CASKGPLDYGYTF.

The CDR3 region is CASNKGGQNTEAFF. The CDR3 DNA reads as TGTGCCAGCAACAAAGGAGGCCAGAACACTGAAGCTTTCTTT. The chain couples TRBV28 to TRBJ1-1; D remains ambiguous. V lost 7 bases, J lost 1 base, and 13 bases lay in between. Germline V lookup: CDR1 MDHEN, CDR2 SYDVKM. CDR3 size: 14 residues. Using reference TRBV28 and TRBJ1-1 for the parts outside the CDR3, the full variable domain is DVKVTQSSRYLVKRTGEKVFLECVQDMDHENMFWYRQDPGLGLRLIYFSYDVKMKEKGDIPEGYSVSREKKERFSLILESASTNQTSMYLCASNKGGQNTEAFFGQGTRLTVV.

The rearrangement links TRBV6-1 to TRBJ1-5, with a weak D call TRBD1 (6 bases). Trimming removed 6 bases at V and 6 bases at J, with 27 bases between. Germline CDR1 and CDR2: MNHNS and SASEGT. This CDR3 is 18 amino acids long. The CDR3 DNA reads TGTGCCAGCAGCGAACTCTTTCTCGGGGGGGCTGGTAGTCAGCCCCAGCATTTT. It yields the protein CASSELFLGGAGSQPQHF.

The chain uses TRBV5-1 and TRBJ2-3; D unclear. Between the trimmed V and J ends, which lost 3 bases and 0 bases, there was a span of 11 bases. The CDR3 totals 15 residues. Germline CDR1 reads SGHRS; CDR2 reads YFSETQ. This CDR3 is CASSSDPSSTDTQYF. In DNA, the CDR3 is TGCGCCAGCAGCTCCGATCCTTCTAGCACAGATACGCAGTATTTT.

The CDR3 reads CASNSDTQYF. The CDR3 coding sequence is TGTGCCAGCAACTCCGATACGCAGTATTTT. This sequence joins TRBV6-1 and TRBJ2-3; D gene unclear. Germline CDR1 MNHNS, CDR2 SASEGT. This CDR3 is built from 10 residues. The V end lost 7 bases, the J end lost 6 bases, and 5 bases lay between the germline ends.

J is TRBJ2-2 and V is TRBV7-2, with D unresolved. CDR3 length: 13 residues. V gave up 0 bases and J gave up 4 bases, with 3 bases separating them. Germline assignment: CDR1 SGHTA and CDR2 FQGNSA. For the CDR3, the DNA is TGTGCCAGCAGCTTAGCCCGCACCGGGGAGCTGTTTTTT. Protein sequence: CASSLARTGELFF.

CDR3 loop: CASGLGRTDTQYF. DNA of the CDR3: TGTGCCAGCGGTTTGGGTCGCACAGATACGCAGTATTTT. The V call is TRBV2, the J call TRBJ2-3; no clear D gene. Trimming stripped 8 bases from V and 1 base from J, with 10 bases between. Looked up from germline, CDR1 is SNHLY and CDR2 is FYNNEI. The CDR3 has 13 residues.

The chain is built from TRBV6-1 and TRBJ1-1; the match to TRBD1 covers 7 bases. The CDR3 has 15 amino acids. Losses at the gene ends were 2 bases for V and 4 bases for J; bases not matched to a gene: 7. Germline V gene lookup returns CDR1 MNHNS and CDR2 SASEGT. CDR3 coding DNA: TGTGCCAGCAGTGAACCGGGCAGGGGGGGCACTGAAGCTTTCTTT. The encoded protein is CASSEPGRGGTEAFF.

The CDR3: CASSQEDLGDYGYTF. The DNA for the CDR3 is TGCGCCAGCAGCCAAGAGGACCTCGGGGACTATGGCTACACCTTC. The chain recombines TRBV4-3 with TRBJ1-2; D is undetermined. Per the germline V gene, CDR1 is LGHNA and CDR2 is YSLEER. This CDR3 has 15 residues. Between the trimmed V and J ends, which lost 0 bases and 3 bases, there was a span of 11 bases.

The CDR3 loop reads CASSPYGVTGELFF. The DNA for the CDR3 is TGTGCCAGCAGCCCCTATGGCGTGACCGGGGAGCTGTTTTTT. The rearrangement uses TRBV9 and TRBJ2-2; D gene unclear. This CDR3 contains 14 residues. Germline V gives CDR1 SGDLS, CDR2 YYNGEE. With 4 bases removed from V and 5 bases from J, the gap between germline ends came to 12 bases.

J is TRBJ2-7 and V is TRBV7-9; D tentatively fits TRBD1 or TRBD2 (6 bases each). CDR1 is SEHNR and CDR2 is FQNEAQ in the germline V gene (reference sequence). The CDR3 totals 15 residues. Trimming pared 5 bases from V and 3 bases from J, leaving 17 bases between. As DNA, the CDR3 is TGTGCCAGCAGCCTCTCGGGGGCAGGGGACTACGAGCAGTACTTC. It is translated as CASSLSGAGDYEQYF.

This chain links TRBV9 with TRBJ1-2; D gene uncertain. The CDR3 is 13 residues long. Germline CDR1 is SGDLS and CDR2 is YYNGEE. The V end was cut by 3 bases, the J end by 8 bases, with 14 bases between. CDR3 bases: TGTGCCAGCAGCGCACTCGATCTATCCGGCTACACCTTC. Translating it yields CASSALDLSGYTF. The full variable domain, with the rest looked up from reference TRBV9 and TRBJ1-2, is DSGVTQTPKHLITATGQRVTLRCSPRSGDLSVYWYQQSLDQGLQFLIQYYNGEERAKGNILERFSAQQFPDLHSELNLSSLELGDSALYFCASSALDLSGYTFGSGTRLTVV.

This clone counts as medium-sized. The chain has TRBV4-1 and TRBJ1-1; 8 positions agree with TRBD1. CDR3 length equals 12 residues. Germline V gives CDR1 MGHRA, CDR2 YSYEKL. V gave up 4 bases and J gave up 10 bases; unmatched junction bases: 5. CDR3 residues: CASSPRTGRAFF. For the CDR3, the DNA is TGCGCCAGCAGCCCGCGGACAGGGAGAGCTTTCTTT.

V and J are TRBV5-6 and TRBJ1-2; TRBD1 agrees at 8 bases. The CDR3 is 14 amino acids. Germline V gene data show CDR1 as SGHDT and CDR2 as YYEEEE. Losses at the gene ends were 4 bases for V and 8 bases for J; bases not matched to a gene: 10. CDR3 in amino acids: CASSLPGQGQGYTF. For the CDR3, the DNA is TGTGCCAGCAGCCTCCCCGGACAGGGTCAAGGCTACACCTTC.

This clone was counted once. The chain employs TRBV19 and TRBJ2-2; no clear D gene. This CDR3 comprises 15 residues. Germline assignment: CDR1 LNHDA and CDR2 SQIVND (reference sequence). V was cut by 7 bases and J by 1 base, with 13 bases left in between. The CDR3 DNA follows: TGTGCCAGTACCCCTCTGGCGTTGAACACCGGGGAGCTGTTTTTT. This codes for CASTPLALNTGELFF.

V usage is TRBV6-1 and J usage is TRBJ1-2; D ambiguous. This CDR3 has 14 residues. Trimming pared 8 bases from V and 6 bases from J, leaving 19 bases between. Germline V gene lookup returns CDR1 MNHNS and CDR2 SASEGT. CDR3 loop: CASSGRSGFDGYTF. In DNA form, the CDR3 reads TGTGCCAGCTCGGGCAGGTCCGGTTTTGATGGCTACACCTTC.

With regard to this clone: Its ends do not fully match the called genes, so a read error is possible. This chain joins TRBV7-7 and TRBJ2-2; 10 bases are a match to TRBD2. This CDR3 is built from 18 residues. Looked up from germline, CDR1 is SSHAT and CDR2 is FNYEAQ (reference sequence). CDR3 DNA sequence: TGTGCTAGCAGCTTAGGCAGCCGTCTAGCGGGAGTTACCGGGGAGCTGTTTTTT. This sequence encodes CASSLGSRLAGVTGELFF.

The J gene is TRBJ2-1, the V gene TRBV5-4; D is uncertain. V dropped 5 bases and J dropped 0 bases, with 9 bases sitting between them. Germline V gives CDR1 SGHNT, CDR2 YYREEE (reference sequence). The CDR3 extends over 14 amino acids. In nucleotides, the CDR3 is TGTGCCAGCAGTCGAGATATCTCCTACAATGAGCAGTTCTTC. Residues: CASSRDISYNEQFF.

This chain connects TRBV28 to TRBJ2-1; 7 bases are shared with TRBD2. The CDR3 is 15 residues long. Germline loops: CDR1 MDHEN, CDR2 SYDVKM. The V gene end was trimmed by 7 bases and the J gene end by 4 bases; junction bases not matched to a gene: 10. CDR3 DNA sequence: TGTGCCAGCACCCCTGGGTCTAGCGGTTACAATGAGCAGTTCTTC. Amino acids: CASTPGSSGYNEQFF. The complete variable domain, with remaining parts taken from reference TRBV28 and TRBJ2-1, reads DVKVTQSSRYLVKRTGEKVFLECVQDMDHENMFWYRQDPGLGLRLIYFSYDVKMKEKGDIPEGYSVSREKKERFSLILESASTNQTSMYLCASTPGSSGYNEQFFGPGTRLTVL.

The rearrangement joins TRBV28 to TRBJ1-6; D ambiguous. The V end lost 4 bases, the J end lost 9 bases, and 13 bases lay between the germline ends. CDR1 is MDHEN and CDR2 is SYDVKM in the germline V gene. CDR3 size: 14 residues. The CDR3, as DNA: TGTGCCAGCAGTTCCCCCGCCGAGTTTTCACCCCTCCACTTT. Translating gives CASSSPAEFSPLHF.

The J gene is TRBJ2-2, the V gene TRBV28; possibly TRBD1 for D (5 bases). CDR1 is MDHEN and CDR2 is SYDVKM in the germline V gene. This CDR3 has 12 residues. V dropped 6 bases and J dropped 5 bases, with 7 bases sitting between them. The CDR3 is CASSRETGELFF. CDR3 sequence (DNA): TGTGCCAGCAGCAGGGAAACCGGGGAGCTGTTTTTT.